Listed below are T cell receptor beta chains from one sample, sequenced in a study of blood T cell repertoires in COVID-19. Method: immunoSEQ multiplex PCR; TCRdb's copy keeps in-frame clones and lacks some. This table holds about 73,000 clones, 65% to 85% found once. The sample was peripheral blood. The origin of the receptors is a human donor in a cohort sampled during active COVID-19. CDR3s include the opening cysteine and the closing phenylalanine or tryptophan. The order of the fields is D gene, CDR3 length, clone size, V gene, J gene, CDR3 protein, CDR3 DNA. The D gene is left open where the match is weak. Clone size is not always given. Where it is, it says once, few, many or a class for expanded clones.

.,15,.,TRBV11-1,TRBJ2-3,CASSLVRAVTDTQYF,TGTGCCAGCAGCTTAGTCAGGGCAGTCACAGATACGCAGTATTTT
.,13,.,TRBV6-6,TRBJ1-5,CASSYSRDQPQHF,TGTGCCAGCAGTTACTCACGGGATCAGCCCCAGCATTTT
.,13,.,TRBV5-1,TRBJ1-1,CASSLTGITEAFF,TGCGCCAGCAGCCTGACGGGGATTACTGAAGCTTTCTTT
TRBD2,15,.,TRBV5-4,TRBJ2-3,CASSLAAGGTDTQYF,TGTGCCAGCAGCTTGGCCGCGGGGGGCACAGATACGCAGTATTTT
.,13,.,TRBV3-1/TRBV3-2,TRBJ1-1,CASSQALEPEAFF,TGTGCCAGCAGCCAAGCGCTAGAGCCTGAAGCTTTCTTT
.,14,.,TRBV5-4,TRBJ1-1,CASRTQTVNTEAFF,TGTGCCAGCAGGACTCAGACAGTGAACACTGAAGCTTTCTTT
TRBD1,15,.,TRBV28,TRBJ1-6,CASTNRGSYNSPLHF,TGTGCCAGCACTAACAGGGGCTCCTATAATTCACCCCTCCACTTT
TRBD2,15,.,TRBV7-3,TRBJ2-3,CASSELAGATDTQYF,TGTGCCAGCAGCGAACTAGCGGGGGCAACAGATACGCAGTATTTT
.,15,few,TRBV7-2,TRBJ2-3,CASSLVRTVTDTQYF,TGTGCCAGCAGCTTAGTTAGGACAGTGACAGATACGCAGTATTTT
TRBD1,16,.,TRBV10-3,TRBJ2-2,CAISFRQGANTGELFF,TGTGCCATCAGTTTCCGACAGGGCGCGAACACCGGGGAGCTGTTTTTT
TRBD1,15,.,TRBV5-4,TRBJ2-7,CASSRGQGPSYEQYF,TGTGCCAGCAGCCGTGGACAGGGGCCTTCCTACGAGCAGTACTTC
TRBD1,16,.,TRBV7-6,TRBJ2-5,CASSSTPGTGVGTQYF,TGTGCCAGCAGCTCTACCCCCGGGACAGGGGTTGGGACCCAGTACTTC
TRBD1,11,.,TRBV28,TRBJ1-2,CAGGQPYGYTF,TGTGCCGGGGGACAGCCTTATGGCTACACCTTC
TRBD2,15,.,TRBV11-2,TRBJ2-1,CASSLGAGGLNEQFF,TGTGCCAGCAGCTTAGGAGCGGGGGGGTTAAATGAGCAGTTCTTC
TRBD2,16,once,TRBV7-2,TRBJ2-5,CASSGTSGGAGETQYF,TGTGCCAGCAGCGGTACTAGCGGGGGGGCCGGAGAGACCCAGTACTTC
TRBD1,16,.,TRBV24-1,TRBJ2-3,CATSDLDRGLTDTQYF,TGTGCCACCAGTGACCTCGACAGGGGTTTGACAGATACGCAGTATTTT
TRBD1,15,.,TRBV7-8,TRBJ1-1,CASSPQGQVNTEAFF,TGTGCCAGCAGCCCACAGGGACAGGTGAACACTGAAGCTTTCTTT
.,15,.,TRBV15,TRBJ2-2,CATSDRHANTGELFF,TGTGCCACCAGCGACAGACACGCGAACACCGGGGAGCTGTTTTTT
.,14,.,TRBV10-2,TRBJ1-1,CASSEPGGPRSAFF,TGCGCCAGCAGTGAGCCGGGGGGGCCACGGTCGGCTTTCTTT
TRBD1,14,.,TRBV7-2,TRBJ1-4,CASSSQGGGEKLFF,TGTGCCAGCAGCTCTCAGGGGGGTGGTGAAAAACTGTTTTTT
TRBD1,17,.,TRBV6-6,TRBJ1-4,CASSRTGARASNEKLFF,TGTGCCAGCAGTCGGACAGGGGCCAGGGCTTCTAATGAAAAACTGTTTTTT
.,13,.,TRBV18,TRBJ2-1,CASSPRGSNEQFF,TGTGCCAGCTCACCACGAGGGTCCAATGAGCAGTTCTTC
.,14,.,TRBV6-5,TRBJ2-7,CASAGRGSSYEQYF,TGTGCCAGCGCTGGCCGGGGGTCCTCCTACGAGCAGTACTTC
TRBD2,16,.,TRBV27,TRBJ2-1,CASSFSGLAGGHEQFF,TGTGCCAGCAGTTTCTCCGGACTAGCGGGGGGGCATGAGCAGTTCTTC
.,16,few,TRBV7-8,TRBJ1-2,CASSLGVRRVGYGYTF,TGTGCCAGCAGCTTAGGTGTGCGCAGGGTGGGCTATGGCTACACCTTC
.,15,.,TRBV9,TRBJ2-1,CASSPSLSSYNEQFF,TGTGCCAGCAGCCCTAGCTTGAGCTCCTACAATGAGCAGTTCTTC
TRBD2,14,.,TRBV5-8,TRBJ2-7,CASSFGGGTYEQYF,TGTGCCAGCAGCTTTGGCGGGGGAACCTACGAGCAGTACTTC
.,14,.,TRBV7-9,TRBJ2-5,CASSPILSVETQYF,TGTGCCAGCAGCCCTATTTTAAGTGTAGAGACCCAGTACTTC
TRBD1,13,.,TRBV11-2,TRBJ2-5,CASRTGGSETQYF,TGTGCCAGCAGGACAGGGGGTTCAGAGACCCAGTACTTC
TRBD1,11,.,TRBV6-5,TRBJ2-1,CASRQGVEQFF,TGTGCCAGCAGGCAGGGGGTCGAGCAGTTCTTC
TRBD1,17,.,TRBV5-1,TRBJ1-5,CASSFSGRDRVFQPQHF,TGCGCCAGCAGCTTTTCCGGACGGGACAGGGTTTTTCAGCCCCAGCATTTT
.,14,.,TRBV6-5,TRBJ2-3,CASSSALGGDTQYF,TGTGCCAGCAGCTCGGCATTAGGCGGTGATACGCAGTATTTT
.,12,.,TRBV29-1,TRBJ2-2,CSVVWNTGELFF,TGCAGCGTTGTATGGAACACCGGGGAGCTGTTTTTT
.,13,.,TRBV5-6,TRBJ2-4,CASKTAPQNIQYF,TGTGCCAGCAAGACAGCGCCCCAAAACATTCAGTACTTC
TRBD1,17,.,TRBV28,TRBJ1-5,CASSLSGTGGGNQPQHF,TGTGCCAGCAGTTTATCCGGGACAGGGGGCGGCAATCAGCCCCAGCATTTT
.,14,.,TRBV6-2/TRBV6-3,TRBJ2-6,CASSLEPGANVLTF,TGTGCCAGCAGTTTGGAGCCTGGGGCCAACGTCCTGACTTTC
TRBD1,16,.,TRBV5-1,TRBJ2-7,CASSTGDRGGRYEQYF,TGCGCCAGCAGCACCGGGGACAGGGGTGGCAGATACGAGCAGTACTTC
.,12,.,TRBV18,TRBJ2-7,CASSRGSYEQYF,TGTGCCAGCTCTCGAGGTTCCTACGAGCAGTACTTC
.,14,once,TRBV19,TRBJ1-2,CASSTRRSRYGYTF,TGTGCCAGTAGTACTAGAAGGTCTCGCTATGGCTACACCTTC
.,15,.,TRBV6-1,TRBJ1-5,CASSEYDGGNQPQHF,TGTGCCAGCAGTGAGTATGACGGGGGCAATCAGCCCCAGCATTTT
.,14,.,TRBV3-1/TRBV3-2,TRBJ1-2,CASSQRGTSNGYTF,TGTGCCAGCAGCCAACGGGGGACCTCAAATGGCTACACCTTC
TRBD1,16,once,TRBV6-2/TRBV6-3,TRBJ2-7,CASSYLNPGQAYEQYF,TGTGCCAGCAGTTACTTAAACCCGGGACAGGCCTACGAGCAGTACTTC
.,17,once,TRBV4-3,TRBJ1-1,CASSQGSQGSLNTEAFF,TGCGCCAGCAGCCAAGGGAGCCAGGGAAGTTTGAACACTGAAGCTTTCTTT
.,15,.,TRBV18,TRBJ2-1,CASSPLAPPYNEQFF,TGTGCCAGCTCACCTCTAGCGCCGCCCTACAATGAGCAGTTCTTC
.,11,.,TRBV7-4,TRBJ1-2,CATKTGSKYTF,TGTGCCACCAAAACGGGGAGTAAGTACACCTTC
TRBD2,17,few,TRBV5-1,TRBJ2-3,CASSSGLAGTSTDTQYF,TGCGCCAGCAGCTCAGGACTAGCGGGGACTAGCACAGATACGCAGTATTTT
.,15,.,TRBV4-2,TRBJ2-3,CASSPLAEHTDTQYF,TGTGCCAGCAGCCCCTTAGCGGAACACACAGATACGCAGTATTTT
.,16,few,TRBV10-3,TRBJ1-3,CAISESGARAGNTIYF,TGTGCCATCAGTGAGTCGGGGGCTCGGGCTGGAAACACCATATATTTT
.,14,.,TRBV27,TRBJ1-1,CASSFGGRIGEAFF,TGTGCCAGCAGTTTTGGAGGACGGATAGGTGAAGCTTTCTTT
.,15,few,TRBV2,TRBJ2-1,CASSPGRGAINEQFF,TGTGCCAGCAGCCCAGGTCGGGGGGCGATCAATGAGCAGTTCTTC
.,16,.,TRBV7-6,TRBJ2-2,CASSARQAQGTGELFF,TGTGCCAGCAGCGCACGACAGGCGCAGGGCACCGGGGAGCTGTTTTTT
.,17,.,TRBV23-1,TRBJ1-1,CASSQEAQGLMNTEAFF,TGCGCCAGCAGTCAAGAAGCGCAGGGACTTATGAACACTGAAGCTTTCTTT
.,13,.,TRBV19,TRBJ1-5,CASSIGGNQPQHF,TGTGCCAGTAGTATAGGAGGGAATCAGCCCCAGCATTTT
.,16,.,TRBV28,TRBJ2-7,CASSPLRGVSSYEQYF,TGTGCCAGCAGTCCACTCAGGGGGGTTTCCTCCTACGAGCAGTACTTC
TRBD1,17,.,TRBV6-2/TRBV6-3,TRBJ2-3,CASSYQARQGLTDTQYF,TGTGCCAGCAGTTACCAGGCCCGACAGGGCTTGACAGATACGCAGTATTTT